The 25 T cell receptor beta chains listed next were all sequenced from one sample in a study of blood T cell repertoires in COVID-19. Measured with immunoSEQ multiplex PCR; TCRdb has only the in-frame clones, and not every one. This sample has about 200,000 clones, with roughly 80% found just once. The sample comprised peripheral blood. The receptors originated from a human donor in a cohort sampled during active COVID-19.

This clone turned up a few times. The chain has TRBV4-2 and TRBJ1-3, with D uncertain. The germline V gene encodes CDR1 LGHNA and CDR2 YNFKEQ. There are 12 residues in the CDR3. Between the trimmed V and J ends, which lost 7 bases and 3 bases, there was a span of 7 bases. CDR3 loop: CASTSGGNTIYF. CDR3 DNA: TGTGCCAGCACCTCCGGTGGAAACACCATATATTTT.

The genes are TRBV4-1 and TRBJ1-6; 8 nucleotides agree with TRBD1. Germline trimming cut 2 bases from V and 0 bases from J; bases unmatched to any gene: 3. CDR1 and CDR2 (germline): MGHRA, YSYEKL. The CDR3 is made up of 17 amino acids. The CDR3: CASSQRQGSSYNSPLHF. CDR3 DNA: TGCGCCAGCAGCCAAAGACAGGGGAGCTCCTATAATTCACCCCTCCACTTT.

This chain joins TRBV5-1 and TRBJ1-2; 8 bases align to TRBD1. CDR1 is SGHRS and CDR2 is YFSETQ in the germline V gene. The CDR3 has 16 residues. V was clipped by 0 bases and J by 3 bases; unmatched bases: 7. The CDR3 loop is CASSLAPDRAYYGYTF. The DNA for the CDR3 is TGCGCCAGCAGCTTGGCCCCGGACAGGGCATACTATGGCTACACCTTC.

The chain joins TRBV7-2 to TRBJ2-3; D gene uncertain. The CDR3 extends over 15 amino acids. V lost 3 bases and J lost 1, with 11 bases in between. Germline CDR1 is SGHTA and CDR2 is FQGNSA. The CDR3 protein is CASSLIGRRTDTQYF. CDR3 sequence (DNA): TGTGCCAGCAGCTTGATAGGCAGGCGCACAGATACGCAGTATTTT.

This chain links TRBV18 with TRBJ1-5; the D gene is possibly TRBD1 (5 bases). The germline CDR1 and CDR2 sequences are KGHSH and LQKENI. V was clipped by 2 bases and J by 6 bases, with 14 bases between them. This CDR3 is built from 15 residues. CDR3 protein: CASSPAGVPSQPQHF. Written as DNA, the CDR3 is TGTGCCAGCTCACCAGCGGGGGTCCCAAGTCAGCCCCAGCATTTT.

The J gene is TRBJ2-3, the V gene TRBV6-5; 7 bases align to TRBD2. The CDR3 spans 16 residues. The V gene end was trimmed by 4 bases and the J gene end by 1 base; junction bases not matched to a gene: 8. Germline values: CDR1 MNHEY, CDR2 SVGAGI. CDR3 nucleotides: TGTGCCAGCAGTTTACGGGGCGGGAGTGGCACAGATACGCAGTATTTT. Its protein is CASSLRGGSGTDTQYF.

The V gene is TRBV18, the J gene TRBJ2-6; a possible D gene is TRBD1 (5 bases). V was trimmed by 3 bases and J by 0 bases, leaving 6 bases between them. The CDR3 is made up of 15 amino acids. The V gene's germline CDR1 is KGHSH and CDR2 LQKENI. The CDR3 DNA follows: TGTGCCAGCTCACCGACAGTCTCTGGGGCCAACGTCCTGACTTTC. Protein product: CASSPTVSGANVLTF.

The CDR3 DNA reads as TGTGCCACCAGTGGGTCGGGAAACTCTGGAAACACCATATATTTT. As protein: CATSGSGNSGNTIYF. This chain uses TRBV24-1 with TRBJ1-3; D call uncertain. The CDR3 runs to 15 residues. V dropped 5 bases and J dropped 0 bases, with 10 bases sitting between them. The V gene's germline CDR1 is KGHDR and CDR2 SFDVKD.

This chain joins TRBV9 and TRBJ2-1, with D possibly being TRBD1 (6 bases). Germline CDR1 reads SGDLS; CDR2 reads YYNGEE. The ends were cut back, 4 bases at V and 12 bases at J, with 23 bases in the middle. The CDR3 is 15 amino acids. For the CDR3, the DNA is TGTGCCAGCAGCCCTTTTACAGGGCAGACTGGTGGGCAGTTCTTC. Translating gives CASSPFTGQTGGQFF. Variable domain in full (rest from reference TRBV9 and TRBJ2-1): DSGVTQTPKHLITATGQRVTLRCSPRSGDLSVYWYQQSLDQGLQFLIQYYNGEERAKGNILERFSAQQFPDLHSELNLSSLELGDSALYFCASSPFTGQTGGQFFGPGTRLTVL.

The chain joins TRBV25-1 to TRBJ2-5, with D possibly matching TRBD1 (5 bases). V lost 3 bases and J lost 2, with 10 bases in between. The CDR3 has 14 amino acids. Germline V gene data show CDR1 as MGHDK and CDR2 as SYGVNS. The CDR3 DNA reads as TGTGCCAGCAGTGACAGGGTGCTTCAAGAGACCCAGTACTTC. Protein product: CASSDRVLQETQYF.

This clone was seen a few times. V is TRBV10-3 and J is TRBJ2-7, with 9 bases matching TRBD1. Per the germline V gene, CDR1 is ENHRY and CDR2 is SYGVKD. Trimming at V came to 6 bases and at J to 4 bases, leaving 13 bases not matched to a gene. CDR3 length: 16 amino acids. In nucleotides, the CDR3 is TGTGCCATCAGGGCCCCAAATACAGGGGGCGGGTACGAGCAGTACTTC. Its protein is CAIRAPNTGGGYEQYF.

This chain uses TRBV11-2 with TRBJ2-2; D call uncertain. This CDR3 contains 14 residues. Germline values: CDR1 SGHAT, CDR2 FQNNGV. The V end was cut by 3 bases, the J end by 6 bases, with 11 bases between. The CDR3: CASSFSGLAGELFF. The CDR3 bases are TGTGCCAGCAGCTTCTCGGGTCTCGCCGGGGAGCTGTTTTTT.

The V and J genes are TRBV20-1 and TRBJ1-2, with TRBD1 matching over 7 bases. The trim removed 6 bases at V and 8 bases at J, leaving 6 bases unmatched. In germline, CDR1 is DFQATT, CDR2 SNEGSKA (reference sequence). This CDR3 is built from 11 residues. The CDR3 DNA reads TGCAGTGCGACGACAGGGAGCGGCTACACCTTC. Translated: CSATTGSGYTF.

The chain recombines TRBV28 with TRBJ1-1; D is undetermined. CDR1 and CDR2 from the germline V gene are MDHEN and SYDVKM. The CDR3 is 14 residues long. V shed 2 bases and J shed 1 base, with 8 bases lying between them. CDR3 amino acids: CASSLVTANTEAFF. CDR3 nucleotides: TGTGCCAGCAGTTTAGTTACAGCGAACACTGAAGCTTTCTTT.

The V call is TRBV6-1, the J call TRBJ1-1; 7 positions match TRBD1. There are 12 residues in the CDR3. The trim removed 3 bases at V and 10 bases at J, leaving 5 bases unmatched. Germline-derived CDR1 and CDR2 are MNHNS and SASEGT. CDR3 in amino acids: CASSELTGTAFF. In DNA form, the CDR3 reads TGTGCCAGCAGTGAGTTGACAGGGACAGCTTTCTTT.

The J gene is TRBJ1-2, the V gene TRBV28; a possible D gene is TRBD1 (5 bases). Germline lookup yields CDR1 MDHEN and CDR2 SYDVKM. V lost 3 bases and J 3 bases, leaving 20 bases between the germline ends. The CDR3 length is 17 residues. The CDR3 DNA is TGTGCCAGCAGTTTCGTGGCAGGGCTTGTCCTCCACTATGGCTACACCTTC. This encodes CASSFVAGLVLHYGYTF.

The chain uses TRBV27 and TRBJ2-5, with 10 positions matching TRBD2. The germline gives CDR1 MNHEY, CDR2 SMNVEV (reference sequence). The CDR3 sequence is 16 residues long. With V trimmed by 6 bases and J by 7 bases, 14 bases remained unmatched. As DNA, the CDR3 is TGTGCCAGCAGCCAATTAGCGGGAGGCACAACGGGGACCCAGTACTTC. Translating it yields CASSQLAGGTTGTQYF.

V is TRBV30 and J is TRBJ1-3, with 7 bases identical to TRBD1. The CDR3 extends over 14 amino acids. Trimming cost V 0 bases and J 4 bases; bases outside gene matches: 3. Germline CDR1 and CDR2: GTSNPN and SVGIG (reference sequence). This CDR3 reads CAWSVTGSGNTIYF. CDR3 nucleotide sequence: TGTGCCTGGAGTGTGACAGGGTCAGGAAACACCATATATTTT.

The chain joins TRBV5-1 to TRBJ1-1; D perhaps matches TRBD1 (6 bases). Trimming cost V 0 bases and J 8 bases, with 14 bases left between them. This CDR3 is built from 14 residues. Germline-derived CDR1 and CDR2 are SGHRS and YFSETQ. The CDR3 spells CASSLAWGRLEAFF. In nucleotides, the CDR3 is TGCGCCAGCAGCTTGGCTTGGGGGCGCTTAGAAGCTTTCTTT.

CDR3 region: CASSFNTRGYGYTF. The DNA for the CDR3 is TGTGCCAGCAGTTTCAATACAAGGGGCTATGGCTACACCTTC. The chain is built from TRBV27 and TRBJ1-2, with D perhaps TRBD1 (5 bases). This CDR3 comprises 14 residues. Per germline, CDR1 MNHEY and CDR2 SMNVEV (reference sequence). Trimming cost V 3 bases and J 4 bases, with 12 bases left between them.

Turning to this clone: Distinct nucleotide sequences in the sample also encode this CDR3. The J gene is TRBJ1-4, the V gene TRBV5-1; weak D call: TRBD1 (6 bases). V dropped 0 bases and J dropped 6 bases, with 9 bases sitting between them. The CDR3 totals 14 residues. Germline CDR1 reads SGHRS; CDR2 reads YFSETQ. In nucleotides, the CDR3 is TGCGCCAGCAGCTTGGCCTCAGGGGATGAAAAACTGTTTTTT. This sequence encodes CASSLASGDEKLFF.

The chain uses TRBV7-9 and TRBJ2-3; D call uncertain. The CDR3 totals 14 residues. V lost 3 bases and J lost 4, with 11 bases in between. Germline V lookup: CDR1 SEHNR, CDR2 FQNEAQ (reference sequence). The CDR3 DNA is TGTGCCAGCAGCTTTCTGCCCGAGGCAGATACGCAGTATTTT. It translates to CASSFLPEADTQYF.

This clone was recorded once. The V and J genes are TRBV5-1 and TRBJ2-3; D gene unclear. Germline CDR1 reads SGHRS; CDR2 reads YFSETQ. The CDR3 totals 14 residues. Trimming took 0 bases from V and 0 from J, leaving 5 bases between them. CDR3 sequence reads: CASSLDWSTDTQYF. The CDR3 bases are TGCGCCAGCAGCTTGGACTGGAGCACAGATACGCAGTATTTT.

The genes are TRBV7-3 and TRBJ2-1, with 9 bases aligning to TRBD1. Unmatched junction bases numbered 7, after V lost 4 bases and J lost 6 bases. The CDR3 sequence is 15 residues long. CDR1 and CDR2 from the germline V gene are SGHTA and FQGTGA. The CDR3 is CASSSRTGAVNEQFF. CDR3 DNA: TGTGCCAGCAGCTCCCGGACAGGGGCGGTCAATGAGCAGTTCTTC.

The V call is TRBV21-1, the J call TRBJ1-5; the table's D call of TRBD1 was not tested on the DNA. TRBV21-1 counts as a pseudogene. The CDR3 is 16 amino acids. CDR3 in amino acids: CASSAGRDRGNQPQHF. CDR3 sequence (DNA): TGTGCCAGCAGCGCCGGACGGGACAGAGGCAATCAGCCCCAGCATTTT.